A selection of T cell receptor beta chains follows, all from one sample in a study of T-cell memory formation after mild COVID-19. TCRdb processed the 5' RACE reads anew with MiXCR; each CDR3 protein has one entry. The repertoire holds 380,000 or so distinct CDR3 sequences, with under 15% as singletons. Sequenced input: PBMCs or a T cell subset sorted from them (not recorded which). The origin of the receptors is a man aged 18 to 30 who had mild COVID-19 (a few samples of this study predate the infection). Cell type and time point are not known. The CDR3 runs from the conserved cysteine through the conserved F or W.

>TRBV23-1|TRBJ2-7
CAEKFHEQYF
>TRBV4-3|TRBJ1-2
CASSQEWAGDGYTF
>TRBV20-1|TRBJ1-5
CSARGQIQWGNQPQHF
>TRBV5-1|TRBJ1-5
CASSLSGDNQPQHF
>TRBV7-9|TRBJ2-3
CASSLTRTGTDTQYF
>TRBV15|TRBJ2-2
CATSSGRGLTGELFF
>TRBV4-3|TRBJ1-1
CASSGWDRGTFF
>TRBV3-1|TRBJ2-7
CASSQDPTVIGEQYF
>TRBV7-2|TRBJ1-1
CASSPITPRGHSLNTEAFF
>TRBV7-2|TRBJ2-3
CASSVGDTQYF
>TRBV6-1|TRBJ2-7
CASRDRTGPHEQYF
>TRBV4-2|TRBJ1-4
CASSHLKNEKLFF
>TRBV7-8|TRBJ1-1
CASSLAERTNTEAFF
>TRBV5-1|TRBJ2-6
CASSLGTSGSGANVLTF
>TRBV5-1|TRBJ2-3
CASSLRAGETDTQYF
>TRBV9|TRBJ1-1
CASSVGRDREAFF
>TRBV10-3|TRBJ2-2
CATGTNTNTGELFF
>TRBV20-1|TRBJ1-5
CSARDGAENQPQHF
>TRBV6-5|TRBJ1-2
CASSYSSGAEYGYTF
>TRBV5-1|TRBJ2-3
CASSLMGGRDTQYF
>TRBV7-9|TRBJ2-7
CASRTGAVEQYF
>TRBV14|TRBJ2-2
CATGTAADVGTGELFF
>TRBV9|TRBJ2-1
CASSFSGGIYNEQFF
>TRBV2|TRBJ2-3
CASGDRGLLTQYF
>TRBV10-3|TRBJ1-6
CAISEDRGYSPLHF
>TRBV9|TRBJ2-1
CASSVGRGGRVNEQFF
>TRBV23-1|TRBJ2-1
CASSKRRAYNEQFF
>TRBV24-1|TRBJ2-1
CATRMGGQDEQFF
>TRBV7-9|TRBJ2-3
CASSLAPRGSTDTQYF
>TRBV7-3|TRBJ2-6
CASSLIGPWGGANVLTF
>TRBV7-2|TRBJ1-1
CASRTRETNTEAFF
>TRBV27|TRBJ2-7
CASSFGTEVKEQYF
>TRBV6-6|TRBJ1-4
CASSLPGATNEKLFF
>TRBV4-3|TRBJ1-6
CASSQERGPSSPLHF
>TRBV5-1|TRBJ2-2
CASSYYGLANTGELFF
>TRBV13|TRBJ2-3
CASSLDRGLASDTQYF
>TRBV12-3/TRBV12-4|TRBJ1-1
CASTQYRPGGAFF
>TRBV6-5|TRBJ2-3
CASTQAAGPRGTQYF
>TRBV20-1|TRBJ1-2
CSARRQGRETF
>TRBV4-1|TRBJ1-4
CASSQEGNWATNEKLFF
>TRBV9|TRBJ2-2
CASSPRRQAGTGELFF
>TRBV19|TRBJ1-1
CASSIISTGNTEAFF
>TRBV5-1|TRBJ1-3
CASSLAEHSGNTIYF
>TRBV10-3|TRBJ1-5
CAISEDRNNQPQHF
>TRBV5-4|TRBJ2-7
CASSLDFAYEQYF
>TRBV4-3|TRBJ2-3
CASSVTGAITDTQYF
>TRBV28|TRBJ1-2
CASRQTGGHGYTF
>TRBV5-1|TRBJ1-1
CASKLAGQSDEAFF
>TRBV20-1|TRBJ1-2
CSAVTGYYGYTF
>TRBV4-2|TRBJ2-3
CASSQSLSTQYF
>TRBV6-2/TRBV6-3|TRBJ1-5
CASSLLLGAVGDQPQHF
>TRBV6-5|TRBJ2-2
CASSLAGGQDTGELFF
>TRBV7-2|TRBJ2-3
CASSSWDSQTVDTQYF
>TRBV7-2|TRBJ1-2
CASTSRGGGYGYTF
>TRBV6-2/TRBV6-3|TRBJ2-3
CASSYSTSGYRTQYF